Below, 25 T cell receptor beta chains from the same sample are listed, as sequenced in a study of blood T cell repertoires in COVID-19. Some clones are missing from TCRdb's copy, which holds only in-frame ones; the method was immunoSEQ multiplex PCR. The sample comprises around 380,000 clones, 81% of which are singletons, and over 0.95% rests with the top ten. Sequenced: peripheral blood. The receptors come from a human donor with acute or convalescent COVID-19. The donor label of this sample is uncertain.

The chain links TRBV3-1 (or the pseudogene TRBV3-2) to TRBJ1-5, with D unresolved. The CDR3 covers 14 residues. V lost 4 bases and J 1 base, leaving 8 bases between the germline ends. Germline assignment: CDR1 LGHDT and CDR2 YNNKEL (reference sequence). The CDR3 region has the DNA TGTGCCAGCAGCCCGCATCGGAGCAATCAGCCCCAGCATTTT. Translating it yields CASSPHRSNQPQHF.

In regard to this clone: Distinct nucleotide sequences in the sample also encode this CDR3. V gene TRBV4-1 combines with J gene TRBJ2-1; D might be TRBD1 (6 bases). The CDR3 spans 15 residues. Trimming took off 4 bases at V and 3 bases at J, with 13 bases between the two ends. Germline V gene sequence: CDR1 MGHRA, CDR2 YSYEKL. The CDR3, as DNA: TGCGCCAGCAGCCCCTCGACGGACAGCTACAATGAGCAGTTCTTC. It specifies CASSPSTDSYNEQFF.

This rearrangement joins TRBV7-2 to TRBJ1-1; TRBD1 agrees at 9 bases. Germline V gives CDR1 SGHTA, CDR2 FQGNSA. The CDR3 has 15 residues. With V trimmed by 5 bases and J by 1 base, 5 bases remained unmatched. CDR3 DNA: TGTGCCAGCAGCGGGACAGGGACTGAGAACACTGAAGCTTTCTTT. Translating it yields CASSGTGTENTEAFF.

CDR3 region: CASNARGGKAFF. DNA for the CDR3: TGTGCCAGTAACGCGCGGGGGGGGAAGGCTTTCTTT. This chain links TRBV19 with TRBJ1-1, with a weak D call TRBD1 (5 bases). Germline CDR1 reads LNHDA; CDR2 reads SQIVND (reference sequence). CDR3 length: 12 amino acids. Trimming cost V 7 bases and J 11 bases, with 17 bases left between them.

V usage is TRBV29-1 and J usage is TRBJ2-6, with D perhaps TRBD1 (5 bases). V was pared by 7 bases and J by 2 bases, with 12 bases between. CDR1 SQVTM and CDR2 ANQGSEA come from the germline V gene. This CDR3 region has 14 residues. CDR3 in DNA: TGCAGCGCCAGGGAAGGCCCTGGGGCCAACGTCCTGACTTTC. Its translation: CSAREGPGANVLTF.

The table lists this clone with a count of one. The rearrangement links TRBV15 to TRBJ1-1, with a weak D call TRBD1 (6 bases). Between the trimmed V and J ends, which lost 7 bases and 2 bases, there was a span of 17 bases. The CDR3 totals 15 residues. Germline V lookup: CDR1 LNHNV, CDR2 YYDKDF (reference sequence). The CDR3 loop reads CATNTGHLRNTEAFF. The CDR3 bases are TGTGCCACCAACACGGGACACTTGAGAAACACTGAAGCTTTCTTT.

The chain employs TRBV18 and TRBJ2-7, with 7 nucleotides matching TRBD1. V was clipped by 4 bases and J by 4 bases; unmatched bases: 7. The CDR3 is 14 residues long. In germline, CDR1 is KGHSH, CDR2 LQKENI. Here the CDR3 DNA reads TGTGCCAGCTCACTAGGGACAGACCTTTACGAGCAGTACTTC. Protein sequence: CASSLGTDLYEQYF.

V gene TRBV6-2 or TRBV6-3 combines with J gene TRBJ2-5; no firm D call. The CDR3 consists of 12 residues. CDR1 and CDR2 (germline): MNHEY, SVGEGT. The V and J ends lost 2 bases and 5 bases respectively, with 6 bases between them. The CDR3 nucleotides are TGTGCCAGCAGTTACACCGGTGAGACCCAGTACTTC. Protein sequence: CASSYTGETQYF.

Written as DNA, the CDR3 is TGTGCCAGCAGCTTAAGGGGGATAGGGTACGAGCAGTACTTC. It codes for CASSLRGIGYEQYF. The chain joins TRBV7-9 to TRBJ2-7; the D gene is possibly TRBD1 (6 bases). CDR1 is SEHNR and CDR2 is FQNEAQ in the germline V gene (reference sequence). V was trimmed by 2 bases and J by 4 bases, leaving 12 bases between them. This CDR3 contains 14 residues.

This chain connects TRBV27 to TRBJ2-5, with 9 bases lining up with TRBD2. The CDR3 consists of 15 residues. Germline-derived CDR1 and CDR2 are MNHEY and SMNVEV (reference sequence). Germline trimming cut 2 bases from V and 7 bases from J; bases unmatched to any gene: 8. CDR3 in amino acids: CASSLRGGGAWTQYF. As DNA, the CDR3 is TGTGCCAGCAGTTTAAGGGGCGGGGGGGCTTGGACCCAGTACTTC.

A few counts support this clone. This chain links TRBV2 with TRBJ2-7; D remains ambiguous. The CDR3 has 15 amino acids. V was pared by 3 bases and J by 2 bases, with 14 bases between. In germline, CDR1 is SNHLY, CDR2 FYNNEI. The CDR3 DNA reads TGTGCCAGCAGTGATGGTCTTGCCCTACCCTACGAGCAGTACTTC. Translated: CASSDGLALPYEQYF.

The chain is built from TRBV2 and TRBJ1-5, with D uncertain. V lost 7 bases and J lost 2, with 12 bases in between. Germline V gene data show CDR1 as SNHLY and CDR2 as FYNNEI. The CDR3 contains 14 residues. The DNA for the CDR3 is TGTGCCAGCAATCGGGGAAATGGCAATCAGCCCCAGCATTTT. Protein sequence: CASNRGNGNQPQHF.

The gene calls are TRBV5-8 and TRBJ2-2, with D unclear. This CDR3 is 14 amino acids long. CDR1 and CDR2 from the germline V gene are SGHTS and YDEGEE. Trimming cost V 9 bases and J 0 bases, with 12 bases left between them. CDR3 nucleotides: TGTGCCACCTCACTCCTTGCGAACACCGGGGAGCTGTTTTTT. Its protein is CATSLLANTGELFF.

CDR3 sequence reads: CASSTSGNTGELFF. The CDR3 nucleotides read TGCGCCAGCAGCACTAGCGGGAACACCGGGGAGCTGTTTTTT. The rearrangement links TRBV4-1 to TRBJ2-2; 8 bases match TRBD2. The V and J ends lost 5 bases and 1 base, in that order; junction bases with no gene match: 0. This CDR3 region has 14 residues. CDR1 is MGHRA and CDR2 is YSYEKL in the germline V gene.

The rearrangement links TRBV6-5 to TRBJ1-6; D unclear. This CDR3 region has 13 residues. Germline CDR1 MNHEY, CDR2 SVGAGI. The germline V and J ends were trimmed by 8 bases and 2 bases, with 7 bases remaining between them. The CDR3 reads CASGGTYNSPLHF. DNA of the CDR3: TGTGCCAGCGGCGGGACCTATAATTCACCCCTCCACTTT.

This CDR3 reads CASSYRGRGNQPQHF. As DNA, the CDR3 is TGTGCCAGCAGTTACAGGGGTAGAGGCAATCAGCCCCAGCATTTT. The V call is TRBV2, the J call TRBJ1-5, with 7 bases that match TRBD1. V dropped 5 bases and J dropped 2; count of bases not matched to a gene: 6. CDR3 length: 15 residues. Per the germline V gene, CDR1 is SNHLY and CDR2 is FYNNEI.

The chain links TRBV6-4 to TRBJ1-4, with D maybe TRBD1 (5 bases). The germline gives CDR1 MRHNA, CDR2 SNTAGT. V gave up 9 bases and J gave up 13 bases, with 12 bases separating them. The CDR3 extends over 10 amino acids. In DNA, the CDR3 is TGTGCCAGTCCGGGGGAAGGACTGTTTTTT. It specifies CASPGEGLFF.

This clone appeared a single time. CDR3 DNA: TGTGCCAGTAAGGAGAACCTGAACACCGGGGAGCTGTTTTTT. Translated: CASKENLNTGELFF. The chain couples TRBV19 to TRBJ2-2; D unclear. Germline V CDR1 and CDR2: LNHDA, SQIVND (reference sequence). CDR3 length: 14 residues. Trimming left V 7 bases short and J 1 base short, with 10 bases between.

The rearrangement links TRBV11-2 to TRBJ1-5; 7 nucleotides match TRBD1. The V segment lost 4 bases and the J segment 7 bases; nucleotides outside the gene matches: 10. The CDR3 runs to 15 residues. Germline CDR1 reads SGHAT; CDR2 reads FQNNGV. The CDR3, as DNA: TGTGCCAGCAGCTCAGCGACAGGGTCGGGGCAGCCCCAGCATTTT. Translated, it gives CASSSATGSGQPQHF.

The rearrangement uses TRBV18 and TRBJ1-4; unclear D gene. This CDR3 spans 15 amino acids. Trimming stripped 3 bases from V and 4 bases from J, with 12 bases between. The germline gives CDR1 KGHSH, CDR2 LQKENI. The CDR3 protein is CASSPVTRVNEKLFF. The CDR3 nucleotides are TGTGCCAGCTCACCCGTGACAAGAGTTAATGAAAAACTGTTTTTT.

This clone was observed a single time. This chain connects TRBV6-5 to TRBJ1-5; TRBD1 matches 9 bases. This CDR3 has 15 amino acids. The junction had 7 bases not matched to a gene; V was cut back by 6 bases and J by 4 bases. In germline, CDR1 is MNHEY, CDR2 SVGAGI. The CDR3 loop reads CASSSGQGTNQPQHF. The CDR3 DNA reads as TGTGCCAGCAGCAGTGGACAGGGGACGAATCAGCCCCAGCATTTT.

The chain employs TRBV18 and TRBJ1-1; TRBD1 is a possible D gene (6 bases). The CDR3 runs to 11 residues. V was shortened by 4 bases and J by 8 bases, with 8 bases between the two germline ends. Germline V gene lookup returns CDR1 KGHSH and CDR2 LQKENI. CDR3 in amino acids: CASSQTGEAFF. CDR3 DNA: TGTGCCAGCTCACAAACAGGGGAAGCTTTCTTT. The full variable domain, rest sourced from reference TRBV18 and TRBJ1-1, is NAGVMQNPRHLVRRRGQEARLRCSPMKGHSHVYWYRQLPEEGLKFMVYLQKENIIDESGMPKERFSAEFPKEGPSILRIQQVVRGDSAAYFCASSQTGEAFFGQGTRLTVV.

The V gene is TRBV3-1 (or the pseudogene TRBV3-2), the J gene TRBJ1-2; 9 bases line up with TRBD1. The J segment lost 8 bases and the V segment lost 4 bases, leaving 11 bases of the junction unmatched. Germline V CDR1 and CDR2: LGHDT, YNNKEL (reference sequence). The CDR3 totals 15 residues. CDR3 in DNA: TGTGCCAGCAGCCCTACTTATCAACAGGGGGCCGGCTACACCTTC. Its translation: CASSPTYQQGAGYTF.

This clone occurred a few times. CDR3 protein: CASRRATTSGNTIYF. The CDR3 bases are TGTGCCAGCAGGAGGGCGACTACCTCTGGAAACACCATATATTTT. The chain is built from TRBV13 and TRBJ1-3, with D uncertain. Trimming took 6 bases from V and 0 from J, leaving 12 bases between them. This CDR3 is 15 amino acids long. CDR1 PRHDT and CDR2 FYEKMQ come from the germline V gene (reference sequence).

This clone was recorded a few times. The chain recombines TRBV6-6 with TRBJ1-2; D ambiguous. Trimming removed 5 bases at V and 0 bases at J, with 16 bases between. Looked up from germline, CDR1 is MNHNY and CDR2 is SVGAGI (reference sequence). CDR3 length equals 16 residues. CDR3 DNA: TGTGCCAGCAGTAACCCCGGGAGTACGGCTAACTATGGCTACACCTTC. Its translation: CASSNPGSTANYGYTF.